These 21 T cell receptor beta chains share one sample of origin, sequenced in a study of prognosis after radiotherapy for stage I lung cancer. By two-round multiplex PCR, the TCR beta CDR3 was amplified from genomic DNA. The use of primers specific to each TRBV and TRBJ gene characterized first-round PCR. TCRdb re-called the multiplex PCR reads through MiXCR, storing one row per CDR3 protein. The sample has about 16,000 distinct CDR3 sequences; more than 35% are singletons. The material sequenced was PBMCs, taken before or after stereotactic body radiation therapy (not recorded which). The origin of the receptors is a donor over 45 with non-small cell lung cancer.

The rearrangement uses TRBV6-1 and TRBJ2-7, with D perhaps given as TRBD1 or TRBD2 (6 bases each). Germline CDR1 is MNHNS and CDR2 is SASEGT. There are 13 residues in the CDR3. Between the trimmed V and J ends, which lost 5 bases and 7 bases, there was a span of 15 bases. The CDR3 sequence is CASSKPGAWEQYF. CDR3 bases: TGTGCCAGCAGTAAACCGGGGGCTTGGGAGCAGTACTTC.

This clonotype was seen only a few times. This rearrangement joins TRBV29-1 to TRBJ2-5, with D perhaps TRBD1 (5 bases). The CDR3 length is 11 residues. CDR1 is SQVTM, CDR2 ANQGSEA, per germline. V gave up 6 bases and J gave up 2 bases, with 7 bases separating them. Here the CDR3 reads CSVGQQETQYF. The CDR3 bases are TGCAGCGTCGGACAACAAGAGACCCAGTACTTC.

The rearrangement joins TRBV5-4 to TRBJ1-1; D unclear. V was pared by 3 bases and J by 0 bases, with 15 bases between. The CDR3 runs 16 residues. In germline, CDR1 is SGHNT, CDR2 YYREEE (reference sequence). The CDR3 DNA sequence: TGTGCCAGCAGCTCCCCCACGAATGGAATGAACACTGAAGCTTTCTTT. It translates to CASSSPTNGMNTEAFF.

This clonotype has at least ten counts. The V and J genes are TRBV6-4 and TRBJ2-5; unclear D gene. V lost 6 bases and J lost 1, with 15 bases in between. CDR1 is MRHNA and CDR2 is SNTAGT in the germline V gene. The CDR3 loop spans 15 amino acids. The CDR3 is CASRLNERLQETQYF. The CDR3 DNA follows: TGTGCCAGCAGATTGAATGAGAGACTCCAAGAGACCCAGTACTTC.

This clonotype came up many times. V and J are TRBV19 and TRBJ2-3, with D perhaps matching TRBD2 (5 bases). V dropped 10 bases and J dropped 2 bases, with 16 bases sitting between them. The germline CDR1 and CDR2 sequences are LNHDA and SQIVND (reference sequence). This CDR3 region has 14 residues. Written as DNA, the CDR3 is TGTGCCATCGGCCGGGGATTATTCACAGATACGCAGTATTTT. Translated, it gives CAIGRGLFTDTQYF.

Details on this clonotype: This likely reflects a read error, since a far larger clone is one base away. This sequence joins TRBV6-1 and TRBJ1-5; D is undetermined. This CDR3 comprises 12 residues. Trimming pared 7 bases from V and 8 bases from J, leaving 12 bases between. Germline CDR1 reads MNHNS; CDR2 reads SASEGT. Here the CDR3 DNA reads TGTGCCAGCATTAGCCGGGCTGAGCCCCAGCATTTT. Its translation is CASISRAEPQHF.

The table lists this clonotype with many counts. DNA of the CDR3: TGTGCCAGCAGCCAAATGGGACAGGGGGCCACTAGCACAGATACGCAGTATTTT. Its protein is CASSQMGQGATSTDTQYF. The chain employs TRBV3-1 and TRBJ2-3; 12 bases line up with TRBD1. The germline V gene has CDR1 LGHDT and CDR2 YNNKEL (reference sequence). J was trimmed by 0 bases and V by 2 bases; bases with no gene match: 6. The CDR3 contains 18 residues.

V gene TRBV2 combines with J gene TRBJ1-2; D is unclear. This CDR3 has 12 amino acids. Trimming cost V 4 bases and J 7 bases, with 10 bases left between them. Looked up from germline, CDR1 is SNHLY and CDR2 is FYNNEI. CDR3 in amino acids: CASSVEGSGYTF. For the CDR3, the DNA is TGTGCCAGCAGTGTTGAAGGGTCTGGCTACACCTTC.

This clonotype was seen at least ten times. V usage is TRBV7-2 and J usage is TRBJ2-5, with a weak D call TRBD2 (6 bases). This CDR3 is built from 14 residues. CDR1 is SGHTA, CDR2 FQGNSA, per germline. V dropped 5 bases and J dropped 5 bases, with 15 bases sitting between them. The CDR3 here is CASSERRAGETQYF. The DNA for the CDR3 is TGTGCCAGCAGCGAGAGGAGGGCCGGGGAGACCCAGTACTTC.

To note about this clonotype: A much larger clone sits a single nucleotide away, making a read error possible. The V gene is TRBV6-1, the J gene TRBJ1-4; 9 bases are a match to TRBD1. Germline trimming cut 6 bases from V and 7 bases from J; bases unmatched to any gene: 12. Germline V gene sequence: CDR1 MNHNS, CDR2 SASEGT. The length of the CDR3 is 16 residues. The CDR3 sequence: CASRITGGGVREKLFF. The DNA for the CDR3 is TGTGCCAGCAGGATAACAGGGGGCGGCGTTCGTGAAAAACTGTTTTTT.

This chain uses TRBV11-2 with TRBJ2-1; 10 bases fit TRBD2. Germline assignment: CDR1 SGHAT and CDR2 FQNNGV. V shed 5 bases, J shed 7 bases, and the junction held 5 bases outside the gene matches. The CDR3 has 14 amino acids. DNA for the CDR3: TGTGCCAGCAGCCCGGGGACTAGCGTTAATGAGCAGTTCTTC. Translated, it gives CASSPGTSVNEQFF.

As regards this clonotype: Given the absence of the conserved phenylalanine or tryptophan at the CDR3 end, a read error is likely. J is TRBJ2-6 and V is TRBV6-1; D gene ambiguous. Per germline, CDR1 MNHNS and CDR2 SASEGT. V was clipped by 0 bases and J by 3 bases, with 6 bases between them. The CDR3 totals 15 residues. The DNA for the CDR3 is TGTGCCAGCAGTGAAGCGGGGTATGGGGCCAACGTCCTGACTTTA. It encodes CASSEAGYGANVLTL.

In the case of this clonotype: This is likely an artifact of a read error, given a far larger clone one base away. This CDR3 is CAARGGAAETHYF. The DNA for the CDR3 is TGTGCCGCTCGCGGCGGGGCAGCGGAGACCCATTACTTC. The chain is built from TRBV6-2 or TRBV6-3 and TRBJ2-5, with D possibly TRBD2 on 6 matching bases. Germline CDR1 reads MNHEY; CDR2 reads SVGEGT. The CDR3 has 13 amino acids.

This clonotype appeared many times. The rearrangement joins TRBV19 to TRBJ1-5; D not resolved. V gave up 3 bases and J gave up 2 bases, with 14 bases separating them. Germline CDR1 reads LNHDA; CDR2 reads SQIVND (reference sequence). This CDR3 region has 16 residues. Here the CDR3 DNA reads TGTGCCAGTAGTATCCCCAGCCGTGGAGGCAATCAGCCCCAGCATTTT. Amino acid sequence: CASSIPSRGGNQPQHF.

As concerns this clonotype: It differs at one base from a far larger clone, so likely a read error. V is TRBV6-1 and J is TRBJ2-3; D is perhaps TRBD2 (6 bases). Germline assignment: CDR1 MNHNS and CDR2 SASEGT. The CDR3 totals 15 residues. Written as DNA, the CDR3 is TGTGCCAGCATTGAAAGCGGGTCTAGCACAGATACGCAGTATTTT. Protein sequence: CASIESGSSTDTQYF.

V usage is TRBV5-4 and J usage is TRBJ2-1; TRBD1 or TRBD2 may be the D gene (5 bases each). The germline V gene encodes CDR1 SGHNT and CDR2 YYREEE (reference sequence). The CDR3 runs 14 residues. Trimming pared 3 bases from V and 8 bases from J, leaving 15 bases between. CDR3 bases: TGTGCCAGCAGCTCGAGGACGGGGCGCGATGAGCAGTTCTTC. Encoded protein: CASSSRTGRDEQFF.

V and J are TRBV19 and TRBJ2-2; D possibly matches TRBD1 or TRBD2 (6 bases each). The CDR3 sequence is 17 residues long. V lost 5 bases to trimming and J lost 3 bases, with 19 bases between them. The germline V gene encodes CDR1 LNHDA and CDR2 SQIVND (reference sequence). CDR3 in DNA: TGTGCCAGTAGTCGAGGGGGGAGCCCCGGAGACACCGGGGAGCTGTTTTTT. Its protein product is CASSRGGSPGDTGELFF.

Details on this clonotype: One base separates it from a far larger clone, so it is likely a read error. For the CDR3, the DNA is TGTGCCAGCATCTTAGGGGCGGGCGAGCAGTACTTC. Amino acids: CASILGAGEQYF. The chain combines TRBV7-2 with TRBJ2-7; the D call may be TRBD1 or TRBD2 (5 bases each). This CDR3 is 12 amino acids long. The germline gives CDR1 SGHTA, CDR2 FQGNSA.

The chain has TRBV12-3 or TRBV12-4 and TRBJ2-3, with 9 bases fitting TRBD1. V lost 5 bases to trimming and J lost 8 bases; unmatched junction nucleotides: 20. The length of the CDR3 is 18 residues. CDR3 DNA sequence: TGTGCCAGCAGTACACAGGGGGCTCTAGAGGGGGAAGGAGGTACGCAGTATTTT. Translating gives CASSTQGALEGEGGTQYF.

A note on this clonotype: This may be a read error: a much more frequent sequence differs by one nucleotide. The CDR3 nucleotides read TGTGCCAGCAGTAATACAACGGGCTCAGGGGGCCTTGAGACCCAGTACTTC. Amino acids: CASSNTTGSGGLETQYF. The rearrangement uses TRBV6-1 and TRBJ2-5; TRBD1 matches at 8 bases. The CDR3 has 17 amino acids. The ends lost 5 bases at V and 5 bases at J; junction bases unmatched: 16. Germline lookup yields CDR1 MNHNS and CDR2 SASEGT.

V gene TRBV28 combines with J gene TRBJ2-2; 7 bases are shared with TRBD1. The germline V gene has CDR1 MDHEN and CDR2 SYDVKM. V lost 7 bases, J lost 1 base, and 12 bases stayed unmatched. The CDR3 has 17 residues. DNA for the CDR3: TGTGCCAGCATCCCCCCGGGGACAGTCTTGAACACCGGGGAGCTGTTTTTT. Residues: CASIPPGTVLNTGELFF.